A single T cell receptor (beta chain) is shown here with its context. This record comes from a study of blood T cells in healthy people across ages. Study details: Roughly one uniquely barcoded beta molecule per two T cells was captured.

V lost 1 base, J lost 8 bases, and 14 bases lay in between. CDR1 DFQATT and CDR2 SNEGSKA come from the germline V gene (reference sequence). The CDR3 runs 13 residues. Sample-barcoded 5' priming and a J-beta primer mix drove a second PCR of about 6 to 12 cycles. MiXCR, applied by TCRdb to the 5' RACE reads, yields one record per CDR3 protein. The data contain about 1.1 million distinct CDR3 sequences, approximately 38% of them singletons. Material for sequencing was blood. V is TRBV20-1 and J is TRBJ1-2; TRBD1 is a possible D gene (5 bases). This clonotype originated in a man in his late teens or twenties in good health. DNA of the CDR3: TGCAGTGCTAGAGCCGTACCCCGGGACGGCTACACCTTC. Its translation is CSARAVPRDGYTF.